The 18 T cell receptor beta chains given below trace back to one sample, sequenced in a study of blood T cells in healthy people across ages. A second PCR, run for roughly 6 to 11 cycles, used a sample-barcoded 5' primer plus a J-beta primer mix. MiXCR, run by TCRdb on the 5' RACE reads, gives a single entry per CDR3 protein. In the table there are about 570,000 distinct CDR3 sequences, 27% of which are singletons. Sequencing was performed on blood. The receptors were sampled from an older woman in good health.

This clonotype has more than one count but fewer than ten. The chain links TRBV11-3 to TRBJ2-3; 9 bases are a match to TRBD2. This CDR3 has 15 amino acids. The V gene end was trimmed by 2 bases and the J gene end by 4 bases; junction bases not matched to a gene: 4. Germline V gene lookup returns CDR1 SGHNT and CDR2 YENEEA. CDR3 region: CASSLKAGGPDTQYF. CDR3 coding DNA: TGTGCCAGCAGCTTAAAGGCGGGGGGGCCAGATACGCAGTATTTT.

This sequence joins TRBV20-1 and TRBJ2-1; 9 bases agree with TRBD2. In germline, CDR1 is DFQATT, CDR2 SNEGSKA (reference sequence). CDR3 length: 14 amino acids. Germline trimming cut 7 bases from V and 3 bases from J; bases unmatched to any gene: 7. CDR3 bases: TGCAGTGTCAGGCATAGCGGGGGCTACAATGAGCAGTTCTTC. Amino acid sequence: CSVRHSGGYNEQFF.

There are a few counts of this clonotype. V usage is TRBV6-1 and J usage is TRBJ2-5; D is undetermined. The CDR3 totals 16 residues. V was cut by 2 bases and J by 5 bases, with 18 bases left in between. Germline V gene lookup returns CDR1 MNHNS and CDR2 SASEGT. CDR3: CASSERVGWIGETQYF. CDR3 in DNA: TGTGCCAGCAGTGAAAGGGTAGGATGGATTGGGGAGACCCAGTACTTC.

J is TRBJ2-5 and V is TRBV5-1, with D perhaps assigned TRBD1 or TRBD2 (6 bases each). The germline gives CDR1 SGHRS, CDR2 YFSETQ. V lost 3 bases to trimming and J lost 3 bases, with 15 bases between them. The CDR3 consists of 15 residues. Here the CDR3 DNA reads TGCGCCAGCAGCTCGACCTCGGGGGCCGAAGAGACCCAGTACTTC. Encoded protein: CASSSTSGAEETQYF.

The gene calls are TRBV7-9 and TRBJ2-4; the D gene could be TRBD1 or TRBD2 (5 bases each). Germline assignment: CDR1 SEHNR and CDR2 FQNEAQ (reference sequence). CDR3 size: 16 residues. V was clipped by 1 base and J by 0 bases, with 10 bases between them. This CDR3 is CASSLGETVAKNIQYF. The CDR3 region has the DNA TGTGCCAGCAGCTTAGGGGAGACAGTAGCCAAAAACATTCAGTACTTC.

This clonotype was observed a few times. The chain joins TRBV7-9 to TRBJ2-7; D uncertain. Deletions cut 5 bases from V and 6 bases from J, with 8 bases between. This CDR3 has 11 amino acids. Germline CDR1 reads SEHNR; CDR2 reads FQNEAQ (reference sequence). The CDR3 reads CASSQEVEQYF. The CDR3 coding sequence is TGTGCCAGCAGCCAAGAGGTCGAGCAGTACTTC.

This clonotype occurred a few times. The chain couples TRBV20-1 to TRBJ2-7; no reliable D call. V gave up 1 base and J gave up 4 bases, with 17 bases separating them. The CDR3 contains 15 residues. CDR1 and CDR2 (germline): DFQATT, SNEGSKA (reference sequence). CDR3 nucleotides: TGCAGTGCTAGAGTAACGCTTGGTCACTCGTACGAGCAGTACTTC. Its translation: CSARVTLGHSYEQYF.

The count of this clonotype is one. The genes are TRBV5-1 and TRBJ2-4; the match to TRBD2 covers 8 bases. The CDR3 totals 16 residues. The J segment lost 0 bases and the V segment lost 4 bases, leaving 6 bases of the junction unmatched. Germline-derived CDR1 and CDR2 are SGHRS and YFSETQ. For the CDR3, the DNA is TGCGCCAGCAGCGACAGCGGGGGACTAGCCAAAAACATTCAGTACTTC. Its translation is CASSDSGGLAKNIQYF. Full variable domain (missing parts from reference TRBV5-1 and TRBJ2-4): KAGVTQTPRYLIKTRGQQVTLSCSPISGHRSVSWYQQTPGQGLQFLFEYFSETQRNKGNFPGRFSGRQFSNSRSEMNVSTLELGDSALYLCASSDSGGLAKNIQYFGAGTRLSVL.

This chain connects TRBV5-1 to TRBJ2-1; D remains unclear. There are 14 residues in the CDR3. The germline V gene encodes CDR1 SGHRS and CDR2 YFSETQ. Trimming left V 0 bases short and J 6 bases short, with 10 bases between. The CDR3 DNA reads as TGCGCCAGCAGCTTGGAACGGCTGGGCAATGAGCAGTTCTTC. Translation: CASSLERLGNEQFF.

The chain links TRBV6-2 or TRBV6-3 to TRBJ2-2, with D perhaps assigned TRBD1 or TRBD2 (5 bases each). Per germline, CDR1 MNHEY and CDR2 SVGEGT. This CDR3 contains 16 residues. Trimming pared 7 bases from V and 0 bases from J, leaving 15 bases between. The CDR3 nucleotides are TGTGCCAGCACCTCAGGCCTGGGGGCGAACACCGGGGAGCTGTTTTTT. This codes for CASTSGLGANTGELFF.

This clonotype occurred many times. This chain links TRBV18 with TRBJ2-7, with 9 bases lining up with TRBD1. This CDR3 is built from 14 residues. Germline CDR1 and CDR2: KGHSH and LQKENI. The V and J ends lost 5 bases and 5 bases, in that order; junction bases with no gene match: 7. This CDR3 is CASSSGTGSNEQYF. CDR3 coding DNA: TGTGCCAGCTCATCCGGGACAGGGTCGAACGAGCAGTACTTC.

The V gene is TRBV29-1, the J gene TRBJ1-2, with D possibly TRBD1 on 6 matching bases. V was trimmed by 5 bases and J by 4 bases, leaving 14 bases between them. Germline CDR1 and CDR2: SQVTM and ANQGSEA. The CDR3 has 13 residues. The CDR3 nucleotides are TGCAGCGTTTCGCGGACAGACTTCTATGGCTACACCTTC. Its protein is CSVSRTDFYGYTF.

This clonotype was seen a handful of times. The rearrangement links TRBV5-1 to TRBJ2-5; the D is unclear. V was shortened by 1 base and J by 2 bases, with 9 bases between the two germline ends. Per germline, CDR1 SGHRS and CDR2 YFSETQ. There are 14 residues in the CDR3. CDR3 region: CASSLTLGQETQYF. The DNA for the CDR3 is TGCGCCAGCAGCTTGACGCTAGGGCAAGAGACCCAGTACTTC. Based on the CDR3 plus reference TRBV5-1 and TRBJ2-5, the full variable domain is KAGVTQTPRYLIKTRGQQVTLSCSPISGHRSVSWYQQTPGQGLQFLFEYFSETQRNKGNFPGRFSGRQFSNSRSEMNVSTLELGDSALYLCASSLTLGQETQYFGPGTRLLVL.

The J gene is TRBJ2-7, the V gene TRBV27; either TRBD1 or TRBD2 may fit D (7 bases each). The V and J ends lost 3 bases and 2 bases respectively, with 14 bases between them. The CDR3 covers 15 residues. Germline V CDR1 and CDR2: MNHEY, SMNVEV (reference sequence). CDR3 sequence: CASSFGGTATYEQYF. In DNA form, the CDR3 reads TGTGCCAGCAGTTTCGGGGGGACAGCTACCTACGAGCAGTACTTC.

This chain joins TRBV7-9 and TRBJ1-3; D is uncertain. The germline V and J ends were trimmed by 1 base and 0 bases, with 7 bases remaining between them. The CDR3 totals 15 residues. The germline gives CDR1 SEHNR, CDR2 FQNEAQ (reference sequence). The CDR3 is CASSLDTSSGNTIYF. The CDR3, as DNA: TGTGCCAGCAGCTTAGACACAAGCTCTGGAAACACCATATATTTT.

This clonotype was picked up a small number of times. This rearrangement joins TRBV6-5 to TRBJ2-3, with 8 bases that match TRBD2. The CDR3 covers 14 residues. Germline CDR1 reads MNHEY; CDR2 reads SVGAGI. Losses at the gene ends were 5 bases for V and 9 bases for J; bases not matched to a gene: 10. CDR3 sequence reads: CASSTSPRGGTQYF. The CDR3, as DNA: TGTGCCAGCAGTACTAGTCCCCGGGGGGGCACGCAGTATTTT.

The chain carries TRBV12-3 or TRBV12-4 and TRBJ2-5; 8 positions agree with TRBD2. CDR3 size: 15 residues. The V segment lost 1 base and the J segment 0 bases; nucleotides outside the gene matches: 1. In DNA, the CDR3 is TGTGCCAGCAGTTTAGGGCGGGGGGACCAAGAGACCCAGTACTTC. It encodes CASSLGRGDQETQYF.

At least ten counts were recorded for this clonotype. The V call is TRBV7-2, the J call TRBJ2-5; D gene ambiguous. The CDR3 is made up of 13 amino acids. The V end was cut by 4 bases, the J end by 1 base, with 7 bases between. Germline-derived CDR1 and CDR2 are SGHTA and FQGNSA. As DNA, the CDR3 is TGTGCCAGCAGCTATCAACTCCAAGAGACCCAGTACTTC. Residues: CASSYQLQETQYF.